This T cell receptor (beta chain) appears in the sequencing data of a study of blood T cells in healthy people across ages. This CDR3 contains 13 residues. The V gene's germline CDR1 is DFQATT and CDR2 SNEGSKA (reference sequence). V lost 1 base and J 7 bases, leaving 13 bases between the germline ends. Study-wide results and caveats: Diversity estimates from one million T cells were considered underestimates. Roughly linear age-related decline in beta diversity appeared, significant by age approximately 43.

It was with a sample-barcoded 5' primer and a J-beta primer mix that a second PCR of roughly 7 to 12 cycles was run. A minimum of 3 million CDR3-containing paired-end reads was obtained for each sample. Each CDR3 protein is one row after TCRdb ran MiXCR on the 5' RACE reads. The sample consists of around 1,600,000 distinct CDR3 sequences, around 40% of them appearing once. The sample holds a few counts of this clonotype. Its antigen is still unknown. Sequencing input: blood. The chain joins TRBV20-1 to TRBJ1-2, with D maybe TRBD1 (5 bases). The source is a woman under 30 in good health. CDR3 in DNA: TGCAGTGCTAGAGGGAGGGGAGCAAGTGGCTACACCTTC. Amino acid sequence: CSARGRGASGYTF.